These 10 T cell receptor beta chains were all obtained from the same sample, sequenced in a study of response to subunit inactivated influenza vaccine. TCRdb re-called the RT-PCR reads through MiXCR, storing one row per CDR3 protein. The profile shows roughly 780,000 distinct CDR3 sequences, roughly 20% of them singletons. The material was PBMCs from blood, obtained roughly 5 days after vaccination. These receptors all come from a man aged 50 to 60 who received an inactivated influenza vaccine.

A few counts support this clonotype. This chain links TRBV20-1 with TRBJ2-1, with no clear D. This CDR3 is 13 amino acids long. V dropped 2 bases and J dropped 5 bases, with 10 bases sitting between them. Germline V gene lookup returns CDR1 DFQATT and CDR2 SNEGSKA (reference sequence). The CDR3 here is CSARSQLNNEQFF. The CDR3 coding sequence is TGCAGTGCTAGATCACAGCTTAACAATGAGCAGTTCTTC.

The CDR3 region has the DNA TGTGCCAGCAGCTTAGGTGGATCAGGGAGGACAGGGGAGCTGTTTTTT. Protein sequence: CASSLGGSGRTGELFF. The V gene is TRBV7-6, the J gene TRBJ2-2; possibly TRBD2 for D (6 bases). Germline-derived CDR1 and CDR2 are SGHVS and FNYEAQ. The CDR3 has 16 residues. Trimming pared 1 base from V and 8 bases from J, leaving 17 bases between.

This clonotype was counted between two and nine times. The chain recombines TRBV6-2 or TRBV6-3 with TRBJ2-7; the D gene is possibly TRBD1 (6 bases). Trimming removed 2 bases from V and 6 bases from J, with 11 bases in between. CDR3 length: 13 amino acids. Germline assignment: CDR1 MNHEY and CDR2 SVGEGT. CDR3 in amino acids: CASSYTGSREQYF. The CDR3 DNA sequence: TGTGCCAGCAGTTACACAGGGTCACGCGAGCAGTACTTC.

This chain joins TRBV20-1 and TRBJ1-1; 8 bases map to TRBD1. This CDR3 comprises 15 residues. Germline CDR1 is DFQATT and CDR2 is SNEGSKA (reference sequence). The V segment lost 6 bases and the J segment 0 bases; nucleotides outside the gene matches: 9. The CDR3 sequence: CSASQGAGVNTEAFF. The CDR3 nucleotides are TGCAGTGCCAGCCAGGGGGCAGGGGTGAACACTGAAGCTTTCTTT.

The chain employs TRBV5-6 and TRBJ1-4; the D gene is possibly TRBD1 (5 bases). The ends were cut back, 2 bases at V and 3 bases at J, with 11 bases in the middle. Germline lookup yields CDR1 SGHDT and CDR2 YYEEEE. The CDR3 has 15 residues. CDR3 sequence: CASSLAVRANEKLFF. In nucleotides, the CDR3 is TGTGCCAGCAGCTTAGCTGTCAGGGCTAATGAAAAACTGTTTTTT.

The J gene is TRBJ1-5, the V gene TRBV6-2 or TRBV6-3; 9 positions agree with TRBD1. CDR3 size: 16 residues. The V and J ends lost 6 bases and 3 bases, in that order; junction bases with no gene match: 9. The germline CDR1 and CDR2 sequences are MNHEY and SVGEGT. The CDR3 loop reads CASSAKGQGFNQPQHF. For the CDR3, the DNA is TGTGCCAGCAGCGCAAAGGGACAGGGATTCAATCAGCCCCAGCATTTT.

This clonotype was seen repeatedly, ten times or more. The V and J genes are TRBV29-1 and TRBJ1-4; D is perhaps TRBD1 (5 bases). Germline CDR1 is SQVTM and CDR2 is ANQGSEA. The CDR3 has 12 residues. Trimming shortened V by 5 bases and J by 8 bases, and 12 bases separated the two germline ends. The CDR3 here is CSVLGREEKLFF. The CDR3, as DNA: TGCAGCGTTCTGGGCAGGGAGGAAAAACTGTTTTTT.

The rearrangement uses TRBV7-9 and TRBJ1-6; D may be TRBD1 (6 bases). The CDR3 extends over 15 amino acids. V lost 3 bases to trimming and J lost 9 bases, with 15 bases between them. Germline-derived CDR1 and CDR2 are SEHNR and FQNEAQ (reference sequence). DNA for the CDR3: TGTGCCAGCAGCTTTGCGGTGGGGGCTAGTTCACCCCTCCACTTT. Protein sequence: CASSFAVGASSPLHF.

The chain combines TRBV10-3 with TRBJ2-3, with 8 bases aligning to TRBD2. This CDR3 has 15 amino acids. Germline CDR1 ENHRY, CDR2 SYGVKD. V shed 6 bases, J shed 0 bases, and the junction held 5 bases outside the gene matches. The CDR3 loop reads CAISPGGTSTDTQYF. For the CDR3, the DNA is TGTGCCATCAGCCCGGGGGGGACTAGCACAGATACGCAGTATTTT.

The V and J genes are TRBV12-3 or TRBV12-4 and TRBJ1-2; D possibly corresponds to TRBD1 (6 bases). CDR3 length: 13 residues. V lost 3 bases and J 6 bases, leaving 11 bases between the germline ends. CDR3: CASSFLGGNGYTF. The CDR3 DNA is TGTGCCAGCAGTTTTCTGGGGGGCAATGGCTACACCTTC.